The 18 T cell receptor beta chains in this list originate from one sample, sequenced in a study of CD8 T cells in Susac syndrome. A quantity of about 0.5 to 1 ug RNA underwent reverse transcription using random hexamers. Using its own MiXCR run on the immunoSEQ multiplex PCR reads, TCRdb lists one record per CDR3 protein. Found here are approximately 230,000 distinct CDR3 sequences, 90% to 95% of them singletons; the top ten hold roughly 0.07%. What was sequenced was CD4+ T cells from PBMCs. Every receptor here comes from a human donor with multiple sclerosis.

The rearrangement links TRBV9 to TRBJ2-5; D perhaps matches TRBD2 (5 bases). V was pared by 3 bases and J by 5 bases, with 17 bases between. Germline CDR1 reads SGDLS; CDR2 reads YYNGEE. The CDR3 is 15 amino acids. In nucleotides, the CDR3 is TGTGCCAGCAGCGCCCGTGGTGAGGGCTGGGAGACCCAGTACTTC. It codes for CASSARGEGWETQYF. Combining the CDR3 with reference TRBV9 and TRBJ2-5 gives the whole variable domain DSGVTQTPKHLITATGQRVTLRCSPRSGDLSVYWYQQSLDQGLQFLIQYYNGEERAKGNILERFSAQQFPDLHSELNLSSLELGDSALYFCASSARGEGWETQYFGPGTRLLVL.

This chain links TRBV27 with TRBJ2-7, with D unclear. The CDR3 runs 14 residues. Trimming cost V 6 bases and J 4 bases, with 16 bases left between them. Germline CDR1 is MNHEY and CDR2 is SMNVEV (reference sequence). CDR3 region: CASRPPSRPYEQYV. The CDR3 DNA reads as TGTGCCAGCAGGCCCCCATCACGTCCTTACGAGCAGTACGTC.

The chain combines TRBV2 with TRBJ1-1; a weak D match, TRBD1 (6 bases). The ends were cut back, 5 bases at V and 5 bases at J, with 9 bases in the middle. The V gene's germline CDR1 is SNHLY and CDR2 FYNNEI. The CDR3 is 12 residues long. CDR3 residues: CASSTGFTEAFF. The CDR3 bases are TGTGCCAGCAGTACAGGGTTTACTGAAGCTTTCTTT.

This clonotype showed up just once. This sequence joins TRBV5-6 and TRBJ1-4, with D possibly TRBD1 on 5 matching bases. The germline V gene has CDR1 SGHDT and CDR2 YYEEEE. The CDR3 runs 14 residues. V dropped 3 bases and J dropped 8 bases, with 14 bases sitting between them. In DNA, the CDR3 is TGTGCCAGCAGCTCGACGGGGACCGCCGAAAAACTGTTTTTT. It specifies CASSSTGTAEKLFF.

V gene TRBV9 combines with J gene TRBJ1-1; D possibly corresponds to TRBD1 (6 bases). V was trimmed by 0 bases and J by 8 bases, leaving 14 bases between them. The CDR3 extends over 14 amino acids. Germline CDR1 is SGDLS and CDR2 is YYNGEE. The DNA of the CDR3 is TGTGCCAGCAGCGTAGGCTCGGACAGTTCCGAAGCTTTCTTT. Translating gives CASSVGSDSSEAFF.

V usage is TRBV10-3 and J usage is TRBJ2-3; 7 nucleotides line up with TRBD2. Germline lookup yields CDR1 ENHRY and CDR2 SYGVKD. CDR3 size: 15 residues. V gave up 4 bases and J gave up 0 bases; unmatched junction bases: 4. The CDR3 bases are TGTGCCATCAGTGGGCGGGGGTTTAGCACAGATACGCAGTATTTT. It encodes CAISGRGFSTDTQYF.

The chain couples TRBV28 to TRBJ1-1; TRBD1 matches 7 bases. Germline V gives CDR1 MDHEN, CDR2 SYDVKM. V shed 10 bases and J 11 bases; nucleotides not matched to a gene: 16. The CDR3 sequence is 13 residues long. CDR3 region: CATWAGQAAGAFF. The CDR3 nucleotides read TGTGCCACCTGGGCTGGACAGGCGGCTGGGGCTTTCTTT.

The chain employs TRBV7-3 and TRBJ2-3, with a tentative D call TRBD1 (6 bases). The CDR3 has 15 residues. V was pared by 5 bases and J by 2 bases, with 14 bases between. Per the germline V gene, CDR1 is SGHTA and CDR2 is FQGTGA. CDR3 bases: TGTGCCAGCAGCCCCACAGGGCCGATCACAGATACGCAGTATTTT. The encoded protein is CASSPTGPITDTQYF.

The rearrangement uses TRBV19 and TRBJ1-2; D not certain. The CDR3 totals 15 residues. Germline CDR1 LNHDA, CDR2 SQIVND (reference sequence). V was shortened by 1 base and J by 3 bases, with 12 bases between the two germline ends. The DNA of the CDR3 is TGTGCCAGTAGTATAGCGACTGCTAAGGACTATGGCTACACCTTC. As protein: CASSIATAKDYGYTF.

This chain connects TRBV6-5 to TRBJ2-2, with D tentatively TRBD2 (5 bases). The ends were cut back, 7 bases at V and 6 bases at J, with 12 bases in the middle. Germline V gene data show CDR1 as MNHEY and CDR2 as SVGAGI. This CDR3 is 13 amino acids long. CDR3 coding DNA: TGTGCCAGCAAAGGACTGAGAGCCGGGGAGCTGTTTTTT. This sequence encodes CASKGLRAGELFF.

The chain joins TRBV29-1 to TRBJ1-2, with D perhaps TRBD1 (5 bases). The V and J ends lost 3 bases and 8 bases respectively, with 13 bases between them. CDR1 and CDR2 (germline): SQVTM, ANQGSEA. The CDR3 runs to 12 residues. CDR3 bases: TGCAGCGTTGAGGACGGCGGGGCAGGCTACACCTTC. Translated, it gives CSVEDGGAGYTF.

The rearrangement joins TRBV5-1 to TRBJ2-3; no clear D. CDR1 and CDR2 (germline): SGHRS, YFSETQ. The CDR3 has 17 residues. V was cut by 0 bases and J by 2 bases, with 16 bases left in between. The CDR3, as DNA: TGCGCCAGCAGCTTGGTTGTAGTTGCTTCCTCCACAGATACGCAGTATTTT. Translation: CASSLVVVASSTDTQYF.

This chain connects TRBV18 to TRBJ2-3, with D possibly TRBD1 on 5 matching bases. From germline, CDR1 is KGHSH and CDR2 LQKENI. The CDR3 totals 15 residues. V lost 4 bases and J 2 bases, leaving 13 bases between the germline ends. The CDR3 protein is CASSQRQTDTDTQYF. The CDR3 coding sequence is TGTGCCAGCTCACAAAGACAGACCGACACAGATACGCAGTATTTT.

This chain uses TRBV5-1 with TRBJ1-1; D is unclear. The CDR3 spans 13 residues. The germline V gene encodes CDR1 SGHRS and CDR2 YFSETQ. Trimming took 0 bases from V and 10 from J, leaving 13 bases between them. This chain's CDR3 is CASSLAGRPGAFF. The CDR3 bases are TGCGCCAGCAGCTTGGCGGGGAGGCCGGGAGCTTTCTTT.

The chain joins TRBV5-6 to TRBJ1-5; D uncertain. The CDR3 runs to 17 residues. Germline V gives CDR1 SGHDT, CDR2 YYEEEE. The V end lost 3 bases, the J end lost 3 bases, and 19 bases lay between the germline ends. CDR3 sequence reads: CASSSARVGSANQPQHF. As DNA, the CDR3 is TGTGCCAGCAGCTCGGCCCGGGTTGGGAGCGCCAATCAGCCCCAGCATTTT.

The J gene is TRBJ2-5, the V gene TRBV28; 7 bases align to TRBD2. The V gene's germline CDR1 is MDHEN and CDR2 SYDVKM. Germline trimming cut 5 bases from V and 2 bases from J; bases unmatched to any gene: 11. This CDR3 is 16 amino acids long. CDR3 nucleotides: TGTGCCAGCAGTCCGATTGGCTGGGGGGGGCAAGAGACCCAGTACTTC. This codes for CASSPIGWGGQETQYF. The complete variable domain, with remaining parts taken from reference TRBV28 and TRBJ2-5, reads DVKVTQSSRYLVKRTGEKVFLECVQDMDHENMFWYRQDPGLGLRLIYFSYDVKMKEKGDIPEGYSVSREKKERFSLILESASTNQTSMYLCASSPIGWGGQETQYFGPGTRLLVL.

V and J are TRBV5-1 and TRBJ2-1; D unclear. The CDR3 is 14 residues long. V was clipped by 5 bases and J by 3 bases, with 12 bases between them. The germline CDR1 and CDR2 sequences are SGHRS and YFSETQ. The CDR3 sequence: CASSPDSIYNEQFF. The CDR3, as DNA: TGCGCCAGCAGTCCAGACTCTATCTACAATGAGCAGTTCTTC.

This chain's CDR3 is CASSYTGDGYNEQFF. Here the CDR3 DNA reads TGTGCCAGCAGTTACACGGGGGACGGATACAATGAGCAGTTCTTC. This chain uses TRBV6-5 with TRBJ2-1; D perhaps matches TRBD2 (6 bases). This CDR3 has 15 residues. Germline lookup yields CDR1 MNHEY and CDR2 SVGAGI. V lost 2 bases and J 4 bases, leaving 12 bases between the germline ends.